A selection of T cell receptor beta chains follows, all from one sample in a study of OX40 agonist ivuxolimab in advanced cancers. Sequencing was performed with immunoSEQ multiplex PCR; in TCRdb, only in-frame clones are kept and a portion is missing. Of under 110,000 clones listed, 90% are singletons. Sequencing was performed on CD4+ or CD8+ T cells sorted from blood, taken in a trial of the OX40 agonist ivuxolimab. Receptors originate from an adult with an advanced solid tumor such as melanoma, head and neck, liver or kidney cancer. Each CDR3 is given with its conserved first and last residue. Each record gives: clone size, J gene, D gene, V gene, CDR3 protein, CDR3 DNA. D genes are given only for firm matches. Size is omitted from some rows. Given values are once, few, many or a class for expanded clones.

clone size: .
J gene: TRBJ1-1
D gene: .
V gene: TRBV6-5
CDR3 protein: CASSYQVNTEAFF
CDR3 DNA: TGTGCCAGCAGTTACCAAGTGAACACTGAAGCTTTCTTT

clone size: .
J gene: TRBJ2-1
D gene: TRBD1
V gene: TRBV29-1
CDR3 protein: CSVSPPGQGRNEQFF
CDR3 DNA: TGCAGCGTCTCACCCCCGGGACAGGGGAGGAATGAGCAGTTCTTC

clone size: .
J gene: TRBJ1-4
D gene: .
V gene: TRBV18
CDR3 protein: CASSPPSAVQKLFF
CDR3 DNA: TGTGCCAGCTCACCACCGAGTGCCGTGCAAAAACTGTTTTTT

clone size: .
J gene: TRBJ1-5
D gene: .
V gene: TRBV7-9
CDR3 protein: CASSLARGIWSQPQHF
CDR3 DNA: TGTGCCAGCAGCTTAGCGCGGGGTATTTGGAGTCAGCCCCAGCATTTT

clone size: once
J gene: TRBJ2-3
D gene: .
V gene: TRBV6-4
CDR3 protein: CASSAQGLGGTDTQYF
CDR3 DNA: TGTGCCAGCAGTGCTCAGGGTCTCGGTGGCACAGATACGCAGTATTTT

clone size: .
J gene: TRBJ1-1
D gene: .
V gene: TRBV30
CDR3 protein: CAWDTHRGGTEAFF
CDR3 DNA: TGTGCCTGGGATACCCATAGGGGAGGCACTGAAGCTTTCTTT

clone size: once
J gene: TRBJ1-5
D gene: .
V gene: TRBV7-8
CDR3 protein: CATSGRSGDQPQHF
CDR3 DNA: TGTGCCACCTCGGGACGGTCGGGGGATCAGCCCCAGCATTTT

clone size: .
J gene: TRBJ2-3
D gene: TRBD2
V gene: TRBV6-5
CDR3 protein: CASSYLAAGDTDTQYF
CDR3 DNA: TGTGCCAGCAGTTACCTTGCGGCGGGAGACACAGATACGCAGTATTTT

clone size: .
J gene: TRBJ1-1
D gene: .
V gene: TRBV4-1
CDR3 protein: CASSNRFDTEAFF
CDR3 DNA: TGCGCCAGCAGCAACAGGTTTGACACTGAAGCTTTCTTT

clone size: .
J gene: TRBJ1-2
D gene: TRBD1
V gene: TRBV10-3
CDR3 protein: CAISDQVQGDGYTF
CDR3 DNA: TGTGCCATCAGTGACCAAGTACAGGGGGATGGCTACACCTTC

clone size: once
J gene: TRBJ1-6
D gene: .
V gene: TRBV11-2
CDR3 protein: CASSSGTLSYNSPLHF
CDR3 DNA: TGTGCCAGCAGCTCCGGGACCCTCTCCTATAATTCACCCCTCCACTTT

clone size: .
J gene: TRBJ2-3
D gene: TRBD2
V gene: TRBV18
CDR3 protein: CASSPDRGGLTDTQYF
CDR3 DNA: TGTGCCAGCTCACCGGATCGGGGGGGACTCACAGATACGCAGTATTTT

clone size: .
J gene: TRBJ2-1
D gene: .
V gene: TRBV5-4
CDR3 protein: CASSLGGSHYNEQFF
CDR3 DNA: TGTGCCAGCAGCTTGGGAGGTTCCCACTACAATGAGCAGTTCTTC

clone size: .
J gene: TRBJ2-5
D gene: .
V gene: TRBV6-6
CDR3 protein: CASSTQGGIEYF
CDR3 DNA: TGTGCCAGCAGTACCCAGGGGGGGATCGAGTACTTC

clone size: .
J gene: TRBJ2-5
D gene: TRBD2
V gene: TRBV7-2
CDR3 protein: CASSPQGLAGQETQYF
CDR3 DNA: TGTGCCAGCAGCCCCCAGGGACTAGCGGGGCAAGAGACCCAGTACTTC

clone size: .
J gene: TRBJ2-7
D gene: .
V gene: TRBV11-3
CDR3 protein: CASSLVRLAPSYEQYF
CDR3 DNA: TGTGCCAGCAGCTTAGTACGCCTGGCTCCCTCCTACGAGCAGTACTTC

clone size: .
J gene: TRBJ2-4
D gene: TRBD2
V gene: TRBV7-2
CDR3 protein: CASSLGEGGQNIQYF
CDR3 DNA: TGTGCCAGCAGCTTAGGGGAGGGAGGCCAAAACATTCAGTACTTC

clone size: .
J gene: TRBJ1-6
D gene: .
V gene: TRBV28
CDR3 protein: CASNTWGLGRSSPLHF
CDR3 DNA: TGTGCCAGCAACACCTGGGGTTTGGGTCGGAGTTCACCCCTCCACTTT

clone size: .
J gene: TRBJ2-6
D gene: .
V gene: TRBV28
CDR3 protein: CASGPSGANVLTF
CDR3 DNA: TGTGCCTCGGGCCCTTCTGGGGCCAACGTCCTGACTTTC

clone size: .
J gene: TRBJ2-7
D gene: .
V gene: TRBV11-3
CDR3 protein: CASSQSTAGNYEQYF
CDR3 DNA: TGTGCCAGCAGCCAATCGACAGCAGGTAACTACGAGCAGTACTTC

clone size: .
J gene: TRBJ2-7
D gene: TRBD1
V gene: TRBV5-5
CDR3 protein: CASSLAGGQGIYEQYF
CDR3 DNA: TGTGCCAGCAGCTTGGCCGGGGGACAGGGGATCTACGAGCAGTACTTC

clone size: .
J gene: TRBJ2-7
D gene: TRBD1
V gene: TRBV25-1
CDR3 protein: CASRQGDSYEQYF
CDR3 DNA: TGTGCCAGCAGACAGGGGGACTCCTACGAGCAGTACTTC

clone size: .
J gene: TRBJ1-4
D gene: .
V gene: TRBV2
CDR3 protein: CASSDQGAGEKLFF
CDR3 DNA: TGTGCCAGCAGTGACCAGGGTGCCGGGGAAAAACTGTTTTTT

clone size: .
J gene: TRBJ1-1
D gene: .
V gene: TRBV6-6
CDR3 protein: CASTDAGRNTEAFF
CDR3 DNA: TGTGCCAGCACGGATGCGGGGAGGAACACTGAAGCTTTCTTT

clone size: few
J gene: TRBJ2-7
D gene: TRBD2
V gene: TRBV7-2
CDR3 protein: CASSWTSGGAEYF
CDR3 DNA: TGTGCCAGCAGCTGGACTAGCGGGGGGGCGGAGTACTTC

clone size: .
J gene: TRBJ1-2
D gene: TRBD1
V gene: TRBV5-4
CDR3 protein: CASSSGKGQSNYGYTF
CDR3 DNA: TGTGCCAGCAGCTCAGGAAAGGGACAGAGTAACTATGGCTACACCTTC

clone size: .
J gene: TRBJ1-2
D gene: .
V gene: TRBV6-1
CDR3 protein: CASSVYRDNGYTF
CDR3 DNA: TGTGCCAGCAGTGTGTACAGGGACAATGGCTACACCTTC

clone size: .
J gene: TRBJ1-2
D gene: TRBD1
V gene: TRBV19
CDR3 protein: CASSPGTGQVYGYTF
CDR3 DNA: TGTGCCAGTAGCCCAGGGACAGGACAGGTCTATGGCTACACCTTC

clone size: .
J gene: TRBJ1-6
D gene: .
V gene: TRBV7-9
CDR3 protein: CASSLGSGPGMTPLHF
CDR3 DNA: TGTGCCAGCAGCTTAGGTTCAGGCCCGGGGATGACACCCCTCCACTTT

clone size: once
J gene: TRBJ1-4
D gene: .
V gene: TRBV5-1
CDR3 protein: CASSLNVGSSEKLFF
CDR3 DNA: TGCGCCAGCAGCTTGAACGTCGGCAGCTCTGAAAAACTGTTTTTT

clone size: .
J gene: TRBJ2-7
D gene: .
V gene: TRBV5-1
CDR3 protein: CASSSPDSYEQYF
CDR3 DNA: TGCGCCAGCAGCTCGCCGGACAGCTACGAGCAGTACTTC

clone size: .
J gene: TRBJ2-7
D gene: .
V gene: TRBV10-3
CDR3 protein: CAISESIGSYEQYF
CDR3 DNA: TGTGCCATCAGTGAGTCTATCGGCTCCTACGAGCAGTACTTC

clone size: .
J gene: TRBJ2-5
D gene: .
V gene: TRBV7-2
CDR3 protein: CASSSFGPQETQYF
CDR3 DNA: TGTGCCAGCAGCTCTTTTGGCCCGCAAGAGACCCAGTACTTC

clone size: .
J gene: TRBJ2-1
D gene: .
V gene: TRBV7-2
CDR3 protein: CASSLMTEQFF
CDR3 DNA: TGTGCCAGCAGCCTTATGACAGAGCAGTTCTTC

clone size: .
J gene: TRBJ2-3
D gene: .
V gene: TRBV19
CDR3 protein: CAWNGCDDTQYF
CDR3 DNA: TGTGCCTGGAACGGGTGTGACGATACGCAGTATTTT

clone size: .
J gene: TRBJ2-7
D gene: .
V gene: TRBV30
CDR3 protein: CAWVTGVEQYF
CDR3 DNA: TGTGCCTGGGTTACCGGGGTCGAGCAGTACTTC

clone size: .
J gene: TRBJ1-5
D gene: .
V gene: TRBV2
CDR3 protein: CASSEASGGGQPQHF
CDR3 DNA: TGTGCCAGCAGTGAAGCGTCGGGGGGAGGTCAGCCCCAGCATTTT

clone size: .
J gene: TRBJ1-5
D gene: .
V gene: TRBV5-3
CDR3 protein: CARSAGQNSNQPQHF
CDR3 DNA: TGTGCCAGAAGCGCTGGACAGAATAGCAATCAGCCCCAGCATTTT

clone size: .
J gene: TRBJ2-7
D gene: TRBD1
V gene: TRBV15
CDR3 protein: CATSADRGVYEQYF
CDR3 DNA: TGTGCCACCAGCGCCGACAGGGGTGTATACGAGCAGTACTTC

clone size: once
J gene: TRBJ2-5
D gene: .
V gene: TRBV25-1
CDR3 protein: CASSGLVYQETQYF
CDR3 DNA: TGTGCCAGCAGTGGACTCGTGTACCAAGAGACCCAGTACTTC

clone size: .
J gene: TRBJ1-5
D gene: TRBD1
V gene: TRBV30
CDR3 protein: CAWTHTGAREPQHF
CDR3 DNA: TGTGCCTGGACCCACACAGGGGCTCGCGAGCCCCAGCATTTT

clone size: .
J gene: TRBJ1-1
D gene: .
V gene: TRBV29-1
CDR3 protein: CSARIGNTEAFF
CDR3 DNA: TGCAGCGCCCGAATCGGGAACACTGAAGCTTTCTTT

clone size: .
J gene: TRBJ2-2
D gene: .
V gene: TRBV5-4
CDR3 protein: CASSLDSAGELFF
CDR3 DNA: TGTGCCAGCAGCCTGGACAGTGCCGGGGAGCTGTTTTTT

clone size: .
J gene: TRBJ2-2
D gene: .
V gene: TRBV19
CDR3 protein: CASSILISVNTGELFF
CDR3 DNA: TGTGCCAGTAGTATCCTAATATCCGTGAACACCGGGGAGCTGTTTTTT